This TCR beta chain is drawn from a study of blood T cell repertoires in COVID-19. Study as a whole: The United States, Italy and Spain supplied acute and convalescent COVID-19 samples. Sample material is recorded as cDNA or gDNA derived from T cells, B-cell-depleted T cells, or PBMCs.

Per the original data handling: Reference gene primer amplification gave estimated nucleated cell counts. TCRdb keeps only in-frame clones here, not all; method: immunoSEQ multiplex PCR. V and J calls and clone size are those listed in that table; D and trimming were worked out from the DNA. The sample records about 260,000 clones, around 87% being singletons. This clone was observed once. The germline gives CDR1 KGHDR, CDR2 SFDVKD. The CDR3 consists of 17 residues. Unmatched junction bases numbered 11, after V lost 3 bases and J lost 5 bases. The sequenced material came from peripheral blood. The chain uses TRBV24-1 and TRBJ1-4, with 7 bases identical to TRBD1. This receptor was taken from a middle-aged woman who had recovered from COVID-19. The CDR3 bases are TGTGCCACCAGTGATCCTCTTTCGGCAGGGGGAAATGAAAAACTGTTTTTT. It encodes CATSDPLSAGGNEKLFF.